Following are 29 T cell receptor beta chains from one sample sequenced in a study of blood T cell repertoires in COVID-19. Clones were read by immunoSEQ multiplex PCR, and TCRdb kept only the in-frame ones, dropping some. This sample yields approximately 400,000 clones, of which about four fifths are seen a single time; around 1% belongs to the top ten. Sequenced: peripheral blood. These receptors were taken from a human donor with acute or convalescent COVID-19. The donor label of this sample is uncertain.

The J gene is TRBJ1-1, the V gene TRBV18, with D uncertain. V was shortened by 2 bases and J by 4 bases, with 11 bases between the two germline ends. The CDR3 runs to 14 residues. Germline CDR1 reads KGHSH; CDR2 reads LQKENI. CDR3 loop: CASSPTRASTEAFF. The CDR3 nucleotides are TGTGCCAGCTCACCAACGAGGGCTTCCACTGAAGCTTTCTTT.

The chain is built from TRBV4-2 and TRBJ2-7; 8 bases fit TRBD1. V was clipped by 1 base and J by 4 bases; unmatched bases: 6. Germline CDR1 and CDR2: LGHNA and YNFKEQ. The length of the CDR3 is 15 residues. The CDR3 sequence is CASSQAAGGLYEQYF. The CDR3 DNA is TGTGCCAGCAGCCAAGCGGCAGGGGGCCTTTACGAGCAGTACTTC.

This rearrangement joins TRBV19 to TRBJ1-4, with D perhaps TRBD1 (6 bases). The ends were cut back, 5 bases at V and 7 bases at J, with 20 bases in the middle. Germline V lookup: CDR1 LNHDA, CDR2 SQIVND (reference sequence). The CDR3 consists of 16 residues. The CDR3 is CASSAQPRGWGEKLFF. CDR3 nucleotides: TGTGCCAGTAGTGCCCAACCCAGGGGATGGGGTGAAAAACTGTTTTTT.

The chain recombines TRBV19 with TRBJ2-7; 7 bases line up with TRBD2. With V trimmed by 1 base and J by 0 bases, 0 bases remained unmatched. Germline V gene sequence: CDR1 LNHDA, CDR2 SQIVND (reference sequence). The CDR3 runs to 14 residues. As DNA, the CDR3 is TGTGCCAGTAGTATAGCGGGGGGCTCCTACGAGCAGTACTTC. Translated: CASSIAGGSYEQYF.

This sequence joins TRBV29-1 and TRBJ1-2, with 8 bases that match TRBD1. The CDR3 covers 15 residues. Germline lookup yields CDR1 SQVTM and CDR2 ANQGSEA. J gave up 7 bases and V 3 bases, and 13 bases lay outside the gene matches. The CDR3 spells CSVEQGASTHTGYTF. The CDR3 DNA is TGCAGCGTTGAGCAGGGGGCGTCCACCCACACTGGCTACACCTTC.

The CDR3 DNA follows: TGCGCCAGCAGCCTTAAACCCGGGACAGGGAGCACAGATACGCAGTATTTT. Translation gives CASSLKPGTGSTDTQYF. This chain connects TRBV4-1 to TRBJ2-3, with 9 bases matching TRBD1. V lost 4 bases and J lost 0; bases outside the gene matches: 8. This CDR3 has 17 amino acids. From germline, CDR1 is MGHRA and CDR2 YSYEKL.

The genes are TRBV18 and TRBJ2-7; 8 positions match TRBD2. The CDR3 has 14 amino acids. Germline V lookup: CDR1 KGHSH, CDR2 LQKENI. V gave up 2 bases and J gave up 5 bases; unmatched junction bases: 5. CDR3 loop: CASSPAAGVHEQYF. The DNA for the CDR3 is TGTGCCAGCTCACCAGCAGCGGGAGTCCACGAGCAGTACTTC. Using reference TRBV18 and TRBJ2-7 for the parts outside the CDR3, the full variable domain is NAGVMQNPRHLVRRRGQEARLRCSPMKGHSHVYWYRQLPEEGLKFMVYLQKENIIDESGMPKERFSAEFPKEGPSILRIQQVVRGDSAAYFCASSPAAGVHEQYFGPGTRLTVT.

This clone appeared a single time. The chain combines TRBV10-3 with TRBJ1-2; TRBD1 is a possible D gene (5 bases). Germline V gene sequence: CDR1 ENHRY, CDR2 SYGVKD. CDR3 length equals 16 residues. Between the trimmed V and J ends, which lost 6 bases and 4 bases, there was a span of 21 bases. The CDR3 DNA is TGTGCCATCAGCTTGGGTGGGGCCATTGGGGTCTATGGCTACACCTTC. Protein product: CAISLGGAIGVYGYTF.

CDR3 DNA: TGTGCCAGCAGCTCAGGGGGGACAGTTTCTAACTATGGCTACACCTTC. Translated, it gives CASSSGGTVSNYGYTF. The V call is TRBV7-2, the J call TRBJ1-2; 7 nucleotides line up with TRBD1. Germline V lookup: CDR1 SGHTA, CDR2 FQGNSA. This CDR3 has 16 amino acids. V dropped 4 bases and J dropped 0; count of bases not matched to a gene: 8.

This rearrangement joins TRBV6-5 to TRBJ2-7; D may be TRBD1 (6 bases). Between the trimmed V and J ends, which lost 4 bases and 1 base, there was a span of 11 bases. The CDR3 spans 14 residues. Germline CDR1 and CDR2: MNHEY and SVGAGI. CDR3 residues: CASSSRQVSYEQYF. In DNA, the CDR3 is TGTGCCAGCAGTTCACGACAGGTTTCCTACGAGCAGTACTTC.

This clone was observed once. V and J are TRBV21-1 and TRBJ2-1; TRBD1 is the table's D call and was not checked against the DNA. TRBV21-1 is a recognized pseudogene. The CDR3 loop spans 16 amino acids. The CDR3 DNA is TGTGCCAGCAGCACCCCCCGTGGGGGCCGTGTTTATGAGCAGTTCTTC. Its protein product is CASSTPRGGRVYEQFF.

V and J are TRBV18 and TRBJ1-2; D ambiguous. V lost 8 bases and J 5 bases, leaving 12 bases between the germline ends. In germline, CDR1 is KGHSH, CDR2 LQKENI. The CDR3 is made up of 12 amino acids. For the CDR3, the DNA is TGTGCCAGCCCTTACTCCCTTTATGGCTACACCTTC. This codes for CASPYSLYGYTF.

In the case of this clone: This sample also contains other DNA sequences that code for the same CDR3. The chain has TRBV9 and TRBJ2-7; D not resolved. Germline CDR1 and CDR2: SGDLS and YYNGEE. Trimming removed 0 bases at V and 2 bases at J, with 6 bases between. The CDR3 loop spans 13 amino acids. CDR3 region: CASSVGPTYEQYF. The DNA of the CDR3 is TGTGCCAGCAGCGTAGGGCCAACCTACGAGCAGTACTTC.

This rearrangement joins TRBV5-4 to TRBJ2-6, with TRBD2 identical over 7 bases. V lost 0 bases and J lost 2; bases outside the gene matches: 5. CDR3 length: 17 residues. From germline, CDR1 is SGHNT and CDR2 YYREEE (reference sequence). The CDR3 here is CASSLGSGGTGANVLTF. The CDR3 DNA reads TGTGCCAGCAGCTTGGGGTCCGGGGGGACTGGGGCCAACGTCCTGACTTTC. The full variable domain, with the rest looked up from reference TRBV5-4 and TRBJ2-6, is ETGVTQSPTHLIKTRGQQVTLRCSSQSGHNTVSWYQQALGQGPQFIFQYYREEENGRGNFPPRFSGLQFPNYSSELNVNALELDDSALYLCASSLGSGGTGANVLTFGAGSRLTVL.

This clone was seen more than once but under ten times. The chain has TRBV18 and TRBJ1-1; D perhaps matches TRBD1 (6 bases). The CDR3 covers 14 residues. Germline CDR1 and CDR2: KGHSH and LQKENI. V was clipped by 5 bases and J by 6 bases, with 16 bases between them. The DNA of the CDR3 is TGTGCCAGCTCAATGCTGGGGACAAAGGCTGAAGCTTTCTTT. Translating it yields CASSMLGTKAEAFF.

The J gene is TRBJ1-5, the V gene TRBV7-2; TRBD1 is a possible D gene (6 bases). V dropped 1 base and J dropped 7 bases, with 8 bases sitting between them. The CDR3 sequence is 13 residues long. Germline CDR1 is SGHTA and CDR2 is FQGNSA. The CDR3 region is CASSLGQVQPQHF. Here the CDR3 DNA reads TGTGCCAGCAGCTTAGGACAGGTACAGCCCCAGCATTTT.

The rearrangement uses TRBV25-1 and TRBJ1-4; D remains unclear. This CDR3 region has 15 residues. In germline, CDR1 is MGHDK, CDR2 SYGVNS. Trimming pared 2 bases from V and 0 bases from J, leaving 7 bases between. The CDR3 DNA is TGTGCCAGCAGTGAAGTACATGCAACTAATGAAAAACTGTTTTTT. This translates into CASSEVHATNEKLFF.

This sequence joins TRBV6-5 and TRBJ2-2; D gene uncertain. The V gene lost 7 bases and the J gene lost 0 bases, with 9 bases spanning the gap. The CDR3 consists of 14 residues. The germline V gene has CDR1 MNHEY and CDR2 SVGAGI. The CDR3 DNA reads TGTGCCAGCATTACAGCTTCGAACACCGGGGAGCTGTTTTTT. Its translation is CASITASNTGELFF.

There are a few counts of this clone. V gene TRBV4-2 combines with J gene TRBJ1-4; 9 bases match TRBD1. After removal of 0 bases from V and 4 bases from J, the junction contained 18 bases not matched to a gene. Germline CDR1 LGHNA, CDR2 YNFKEQ. The CDR3 has 21 residues. The CDR3 DNA is TGTGCCAGCAGCCAAGATCCGGGTTGGACAGGGGATCCGGGAGTTAATGAAAAACTGTTTTTT. Its protein is CASSQDPGWTGDPGVNEKLFF.

V gene TRBV3-1 (or the pseudogene TRBV3-2) combines with J gene TRBJ1-5; 9 bases map to TRBD1. The V segment lost 4 bases and the J segment 2 bases; nucleotides outside the gene matches: 0. Germline assignment: CDR1 LGHDT and CDR2 YNNKEL (reference sequence). There are 14 residues in the CDR3. CDR3: CASSRDRGNQPQHF. The CDR3 DNA is TGTGCCAGCAGCCGGGACAGGGGCAATCAGCCCCAGCATTTT.

V gene TRBV5-4 combines with J gene TRBJ1-2; weak D call: TRBD1 (5 bases). Germline CDR1 reads SGHNT; CDR2 reads YYREEE (reference sequence). The CDR3 has 15 residues. V lost 0 bases to trimming and J lost 6 bases, with 15 bases between them. The CDR3 nucleotides read TGTGCCAGCAGCTTGGGGACATTGATAGAGGATGGCTACACCTTC. Protein product: CASSLGTLIEDGYTF.

The J gene is TRBJ2-7, the V gene TRBV4-1, with 8 bases identical to TRBD2. The germline V gene encodes CDR1 MGHRA and CDR2 YSYEKL. The length of the CDR3 is 14 residues. Germline trimming cut 1 base from V and 5 bases from J; bases unmatched to any gene: 4. CDR3 protein: CASSQVLAGNEQYF. Written as DNA, the CDR3 is TGCGCCAGCAGCCAAGTTCTAGCGGGCAACGAGCAGTACTTC.

V usage is TRBV5-5 and J usage is TRBJ2-5, with 11 bases matching TRBD1. Germline lookup yields CDR1 SGHKS and CDR2 YYEKEE (reference sequence). V lost 2 bases to trimming and J lost 3 bases; unmatched junction nucleotides: 9. This CDR3 is 17 amino acids long. DNA for the CDR3: TGTGCCAGCAGCTTCCGGACAGGGGGCGAGGGCAAAGAGACCCAGTACTTC. Translating it yields CASSFRTGGEGKETQYF.

The rearrangement links TRBV5-4 to TRBJ2-5; 10 positions match TRBD2. This CDR3 is 15 amino acids long. The ends lost 4 bases at V and 4 bases at J; junction bases unmatched: 7. Looked up from germline, CDR1 is SGHNT and CDR2 is YYREEE (reference sequence). CDR3 nucleotide sequence: TGTGCCAGCAGCCCAAAGACTAGCGGGTTAGAGACCCAGTACTTC. This codes for CASSPKTSGLETQYF. The entire variable domain, with the rest obtained from reference TRBV5-4 and TRBJ2-5, is as follows: ETGVTQSPTHLIKTRGQQVTLRCSSQSGHNTVSWYQQALGQGPQFIFQYYREEENGRGNFPPRFSGLQFPNYSSELNVNALELDDSALYLCASSPKTSGLETQYFGPGTRLLVL.

The chain is built from TRBV27 and TRBJ1-4; TRBD1 might be the D (6 bases). CDR1 MNHEY and CDR2 SMNVEV come from the germline V gene (reference sequence). The CDR3 is 13 residues long. V lost 6 bases to trimming and J lost 14 bases, with 19 bases between them. As DNA, the CDR3 is TGTGCCAGCAGACAGGGTCGGGGCGGGGGGCTGTTTTTT. Its protein is CASRQGRGGGLFF.

The chain joins TRBV5-4 to TRBJ2-7; the D gene is possibly TRBD2 (6 bases). The CDR3 consists of 11 residues. Germline CDR1 SGHNT, CDR2 YYREEE (reference sequence). V lost 2 bases, J lost 6 bases, and 6 bases lay in between. The CDR3 DNA sequence: TGTGCCAGCAGCTTCGGGGGCGAGCAGTACTTC. Residues: CASSFGGEQYF.

The chain combines TRBV10-1 with TRBJ2-7, with 7 bases that match TRBD2. The CDR3 is 15 residues long. Losses at the gene ends were 6 bases for V and 7 bases for J; bases not matched to a gene: 15. CDR1 is WNHNN and CDR2 is SYGVQD in the germline V gene (reference sequence). The CDR3 protein is CASSLGAGPLGEQYF. The CDR3 DNA reads TGCGCCAGCAGCCTGGGAGCGGGACCACTGGGGGAGCAGTACTTC.

The CDR3 DNA is TGTGCCACCCACAGGAGCCGCGGGGCCCAGTACTTC. Its protein product is CATHRSRGAQYF. The chain has TRBV28 and TRBJ2-5; tentatively, D is TRBD2 (6 bases). Trimming took off 10 bases at V and 9 bases at J, with 18 bases between the two ends. CDR3 size: 12 residues. Germline CDR1 is MDHEN and CDR2 is SYDVKM.

V and J are TRBV6-5 and TRBJ2-7; D gene uncertain. The CDR3 runs 13 residues. The germline V gene has CDR1 MNHEY and CDR2 SVGAGI. Trimming removed 5 bases at V and 5 bases at J, with 13 bases between. The CDR3 reads CASSPRRFNEQYF. The CDR3 coding sequence is TGTGCCAGCAGTCCTAGGAGATTTAACGAGCAGTACTTC.